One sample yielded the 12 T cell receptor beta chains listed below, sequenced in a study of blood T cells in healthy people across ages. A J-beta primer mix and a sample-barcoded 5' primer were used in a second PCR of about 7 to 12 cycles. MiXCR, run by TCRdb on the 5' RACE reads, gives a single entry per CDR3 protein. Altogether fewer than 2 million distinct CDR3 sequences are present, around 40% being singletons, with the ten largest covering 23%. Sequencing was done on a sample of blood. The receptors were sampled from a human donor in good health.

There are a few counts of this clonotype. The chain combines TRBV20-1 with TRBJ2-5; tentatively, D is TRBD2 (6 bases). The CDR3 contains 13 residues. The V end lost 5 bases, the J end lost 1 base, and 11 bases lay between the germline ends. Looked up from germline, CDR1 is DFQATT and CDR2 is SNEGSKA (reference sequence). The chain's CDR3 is CSAGLRFQETQYF. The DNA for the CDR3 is TGCAGTGCTGGACTAAGGTTCCAAGAGACCCAGTACTTC.

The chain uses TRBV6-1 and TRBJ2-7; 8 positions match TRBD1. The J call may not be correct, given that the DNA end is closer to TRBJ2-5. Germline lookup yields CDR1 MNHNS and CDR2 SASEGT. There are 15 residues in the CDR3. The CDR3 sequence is CASTLMGQEQETQYF. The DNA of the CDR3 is TGTGCCAGCACCCTTATGGGACAGGAGCAAGAGACCCAGTACTTC.

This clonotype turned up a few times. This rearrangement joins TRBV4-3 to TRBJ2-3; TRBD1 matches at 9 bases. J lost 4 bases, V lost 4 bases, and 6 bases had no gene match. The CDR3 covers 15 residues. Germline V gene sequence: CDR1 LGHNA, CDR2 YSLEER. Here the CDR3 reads CASSPRTGESDTQYF. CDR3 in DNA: TGCGCCAGCAGCCCCCGGACAGGGGAATCAGATACGCAGTATTTT.

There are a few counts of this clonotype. The CDR3 sequence is CAISGAGTNYGYTF. In DNA form, the CDR3 reads TGTGCCATCAGTGGGGCAGGGACTAACTATGGCTACACCTTC. This chain connects TRBV10-3 to TRBJ1-2; tentatively, D is TRBD1 (5 bases). V was cut by 4 bases and J by 0 bases, with 9 bases left in between. The CDR3 contains 14 residues. The V gene's germline CDR1 is ENHRY and CDR2 SYGVKD.

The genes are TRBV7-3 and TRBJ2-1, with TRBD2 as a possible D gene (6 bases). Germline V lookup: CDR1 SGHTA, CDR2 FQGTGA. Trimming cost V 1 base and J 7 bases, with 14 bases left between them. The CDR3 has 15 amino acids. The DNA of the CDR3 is TGTGCCAGCAGCTTAAAGGGTGGCGGGGTAAATGAGCAGTTCTTC. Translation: CASSLKGGGVNEQFF.

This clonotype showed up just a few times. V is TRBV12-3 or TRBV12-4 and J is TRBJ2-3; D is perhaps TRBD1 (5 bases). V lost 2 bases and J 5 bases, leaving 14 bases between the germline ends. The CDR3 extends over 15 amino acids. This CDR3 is CASSLWGTNGDTQYF. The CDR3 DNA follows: TGTGCCAGCAGTTTATGGGGCACGAACGGAGATACGCAGTATTTT.

CDR3 bases: TGCAGTGCTATTGACAGAAACACTGAAGCTTTCTTT. This translates into CSAIDRNTEAFF. The chain is built from TRBV20-1 and TRBJ1-1, with a tentative D call TRBD1 (5 bases). The CDR3 has 12 amino acids. With 4 bases removed from V and 2 bases from J, the gap between germline ends came to 8 bases. Germline CDR1 and CDR2: DFQATT and SNEGSKA (reference sequence).

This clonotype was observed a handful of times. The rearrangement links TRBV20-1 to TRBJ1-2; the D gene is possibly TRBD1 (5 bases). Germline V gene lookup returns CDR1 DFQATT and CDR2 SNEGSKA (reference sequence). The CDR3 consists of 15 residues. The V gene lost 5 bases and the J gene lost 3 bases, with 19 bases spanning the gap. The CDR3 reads CSAGLGLELYYGYTF. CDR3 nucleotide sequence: TGCAGTGCTGGGTTGGGACTTGAGCTTTACTATGGCTACACCTTC.

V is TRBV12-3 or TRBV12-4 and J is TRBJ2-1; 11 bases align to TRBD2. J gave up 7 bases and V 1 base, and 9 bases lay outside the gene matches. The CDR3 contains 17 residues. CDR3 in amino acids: CASSLGSGGARRNEQFF. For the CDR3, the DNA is TGTGCCAGCAGTTTAGGTAGCGGGGGGGCGAGGAGGAATGAGCAGTTCTTC.

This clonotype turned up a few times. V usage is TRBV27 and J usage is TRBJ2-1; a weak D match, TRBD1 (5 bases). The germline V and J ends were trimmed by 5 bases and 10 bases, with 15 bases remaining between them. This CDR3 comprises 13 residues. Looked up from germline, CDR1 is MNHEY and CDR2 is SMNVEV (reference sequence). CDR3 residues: CASSPPEGAEQFF. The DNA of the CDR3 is TGTGCCAGCAGTCCCCCAGAAGGGGCGGAGCAGTTCTTC.

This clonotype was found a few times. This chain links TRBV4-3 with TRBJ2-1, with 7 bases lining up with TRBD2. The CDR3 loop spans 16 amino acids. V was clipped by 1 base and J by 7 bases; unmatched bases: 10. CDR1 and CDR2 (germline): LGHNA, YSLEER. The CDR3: CASSQASAGVSNEQFF. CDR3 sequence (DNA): TGCGCCAGCAGCCAAGCATCGGCGGGGGTGAGTAATGAGCAGTTCTTC.

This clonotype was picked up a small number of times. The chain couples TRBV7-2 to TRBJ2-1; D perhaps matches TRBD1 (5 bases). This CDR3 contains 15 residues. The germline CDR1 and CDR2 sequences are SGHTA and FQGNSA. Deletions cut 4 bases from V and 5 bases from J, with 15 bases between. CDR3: CASSSSIGANNEQFF. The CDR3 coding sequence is TGTGCCAGCAGCTCTTCCATAGGGGCCAACAATGAGCAGTTCTTC.